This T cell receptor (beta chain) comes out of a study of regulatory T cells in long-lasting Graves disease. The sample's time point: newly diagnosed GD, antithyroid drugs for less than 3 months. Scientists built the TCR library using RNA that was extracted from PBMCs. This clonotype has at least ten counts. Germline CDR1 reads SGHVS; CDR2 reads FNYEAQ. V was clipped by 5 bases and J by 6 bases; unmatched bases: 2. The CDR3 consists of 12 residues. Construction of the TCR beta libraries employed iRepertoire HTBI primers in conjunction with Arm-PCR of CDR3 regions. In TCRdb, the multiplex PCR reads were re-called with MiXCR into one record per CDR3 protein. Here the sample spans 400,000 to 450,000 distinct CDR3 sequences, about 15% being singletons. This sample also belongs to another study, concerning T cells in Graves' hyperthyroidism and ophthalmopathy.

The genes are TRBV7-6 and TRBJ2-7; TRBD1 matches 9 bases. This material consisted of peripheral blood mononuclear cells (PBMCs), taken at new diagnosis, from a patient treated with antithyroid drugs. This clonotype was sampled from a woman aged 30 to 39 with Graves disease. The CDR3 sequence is CASSPTGGEQYF. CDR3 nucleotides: TGTGCCAGCAGCCCGACAGGGGGCGAGCAGTACTTC. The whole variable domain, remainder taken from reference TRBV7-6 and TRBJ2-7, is GAGVSQSPRYKVTKRGQDVALRCDPISGHVSLYWYRQALGQGPEFLTYFNYEAQQDKSGLPNDRFSAERPEGSISTLTIQRTEQRDSAMYRCASSPTGGEQYFGPGTRLTVT.